These T cell receptor beta chains were read from a single sample in a study of T cell repertoires in cytomegalovirus infection. Via MiXCR, TCRdb re-called the reads, giving one row per CDR3 protein. The sample contains around 550,000 distinct CDR3 sequences, around 27% of which appear only once. The sample comprised PBMCs. These receptors were collected from a human donor in good health (CMV status not recorded). Some clones in this sample may be carry-over from other donors' samples. Each CDR3 is given with its conserved first and last residue. The D gene is left open where the match is weak. Clone size is not always given. Where it is, it says once, few, many or a class for expanded clones.

>TRBV24-1|TRBD2|TRBJ2-1|-
CATSDFRLAGVNEQFF
TGTGCCACCAGTGATTTTCGCCTAGCGGGAGTGAATGAGCAGTTCTTC
>TRBV30|-|TRBJ2-1|-
CAWSPRYNEQFF
TGTGCCTGGAGTCCCCGTTACAATGAGCAGTTCTTC
>TRBV19|-|TRBJ1-1|many
CASSMQGYTEAFF
TGTGCCAGTAGTATGCAGGGATACACTGAAGCTTTCTTT
>TRBV6-1|-|TRBJ2-6|many
CASSEWESGANVLTF
TGTGCCAGCAGTGAATGGGAATCCGGGGCCAACGTCCTGACTTTC
>TRBV7-6|TRBD1|TRBJ1-5|-
CASSLVLDRGADQPQHF
TGTGCCAGCAGCTTAGTTTTGGACAGGGGAGCGGATCAGCCCCAGCATTTT
>TRBV19|-|TRBJ1-2|few
CASTLTGLINYGYTF
TGTGCCAGTACCCTGACTGGACTGATTAACTATGGCTACACCTTC
>TRBV12-3/TRBV12-4|-|TRBJ1-1|-
CASSLAARGSEAFF
TGTGCCAGCAGTTTAGCGGCACGGGGGAGTGAAGCTTTCTTT
>TRBV7-2|-|TRBJ2-5|many
CASAGGRGETQYF
TGTGCCAGCGCGGGGGGCAGGGGGGAGACCCAGTACTTC
>TRBV7-2|-|TRBJ2-6|many
CASALTGSSGANVLTF
TGTGCCAGCGCCCTAACAGGGTCCTCTGGGGCCAACGTCCTGACTTTC
>TRBV19|TRBD1|TRBJ1-1|once
CASSMARQGANTEAFF
TGTGCCAGTAGTATGGCGAGACAGGGGGCGAACACTGAAGCTTTCTTT
>TRBV20-1|-|TRBJ2-5|-
CSAARDGETQYF
TGCAGTGCTGCCAGGGACGGGGAGACCCAGTACTTC
>TRBV10-2|TRBD2|TRBJ2-7|many
CASSALLAGGHEQYF
TGCGCCAGCAGTGCACTCCTAGCGGGAGGACACGAGCAGTACTTC
>TRBV7-8|-|TRBJ1-1|-
CASSLAMGNRMNTEAFF
TGTGCCAGCAGCTTAGCGATGGGCAACCGAATGAACACTGAAGCTTTCTTT
>TRBV10-3|-|TRBJ2-2|-
CAISEVKADRRKTGELFF
TGTGCCATCAGCGAGGTGAAAGCGGATCGGAGGAAAACCGGGGAGCTGTTTTTT
>TRBV29-1|-|TRBJ1-1|-
CSVGTLNLNTEAFF
TGCAGCGTCGGGACACTGAACCTGAACACTGAAGCTTTCTTT
>TRBV14|TRBD1|TRBJ1-4|-
CASSLGQGRTNEKLFF
TGTGCCAGCAGCCTGGGACAGGGACGAACTAATGAAAAACTGTTTTTT
>TRBV14|-|TRBJ1-1|-
CASSQLSGFTEAFF
TGTGCCAGCAGCCAACTTTCAGGGTTCACTGAAGCTTTCTTT
>TRBV29-1|TRBD1|TRBJ1-5|-
CSSFPGQGNQPQHF
TGCAGCTCTTTTCCCGGACAGGGCAATCAGCCCCAGCATTTT
>TRBV6-5|TRBD1|TRBJ1-5|-
CASRRQGAEGNQPQHF
TGTGCCAGCAGGAGACAGGGTGCCGAAGGTAATCAGCCCCAGCATTTT
>TRBV7-2|-|TRBJ1-4|-
CASRQGAGNEKLFF
TGTGCCAGCCGCCAAGGGGCAGGGAATGAAAAACTGTTTTTT
>TRBV6-5|TRBD1|TRBJ2-4|-
CASSSGQADIQYF
TGTGCCAGCAGCTCCGGACAGGCGGACATTCAGTACTTC
>TRBV5-4|-|TRBJ2-1|once
CASSRTMGGRDEQFF
TGTGCCAGCAGCCGTACAATGGGGGGACGAGATGAGCAGTTCTTC
>TRBV7-9|-|TRBJ2-7|few
CASSLDFRSGVSYEQYF
TGTGCCAGCAGCTTAGATTTCCGGAGTGGGGTCTCCTACGAGCAGTACTTC
>TRBV7-8|-|TRBJ1-5|-
CASSLVRQGSDQPQHF
TGTGCCAGCAGCTTAGTGAGGCAGGGGTCAGATCAGCCCCAGCATTTT
>TRBV5-4|-|TRBJ2-1|few
CASSHSRDSGLVQFF
TGTGCCAGCAGCCATAGCCGAGACAGCGGTCTGGTGCAGTTCTTC
>TRBV7-6|-|TRBJ2-7|few
CASSSNRGRRVYEQYF
TGTGCCAGCAGCTCAAACCGTGGCAGGAGGGTCTACGAGCAGTACTTC